The 7 T cell receptor beta chains below were found in one sample sequenced in a study of vaccination effects on CD4 cells after COVID-19. No antigens are known for them. Peptide-pool stimulation followed by sequencing identified expanded antigen-specific CD4+ clonotypes in the ViraFEST assay. Having been cultured for under twelve days, the cells underwent CD4+ T cell isolation. Either the BNT162b2 or mRNA-1273 vaccine was given to participants in two doses. TCRdb's copy holds only in-frame clones and misses some; the assay was immunoSEQ multiplex PCR. The sample records about 59,000 clones, around 82% being singletons. This material consisted of CD4+ T cells from PBMCs cultured with HCoV-OC43 spike peptides, taken after COVID-19 vaccination. The subset here: HCoV-OC43 spike overlapping peptide pool stimulation. The receptors here all came from a human donor who received a COVID-19 vaccine.

The rearrangement links TRBV7-9 to TRBJ2-2, with D perhaps matching TRBD1 or TRBD2 (5 bases each). With 6 bases removed from V and 5 bases from J, the gap between germline ends came to 13 bases. Germline CDR1 is SEHNR and CDR2 is FQNEAQ (reference sequence). The CDR3 extends over 14 amino acids. The CDR3 DNA reads as TGTGCCAGCAGGCCCGGGACCGCGACCGGGGAGCTGTTTTTT. The encoded protein is CASRPGTATGELFF.

This clone was seen a single time. The chain uses TRBV7-9 and TRBJ2-3, with D perhaps given as TRBD1 or TRBD2 (5 bases each). The germline V and J ends were trimmed by 5 bases and 0 bases, with 15 bases remaining between them. This CDR3 spans 16 amino acids. Germline CDR1 reads SEHNR; CDR2 reads FQNEAQ (reference sequence). The DNA of the CDR3 is TGTGCCAGCAGCAAAGGGACCTCCCCTAGCACAGATACGCAGTATTTT. This codes for CASSKGTSPSTDTQYF.

This clone has only a few counts. The chain joins TRBV7-9 to TRBJ1-1; 7 bases agree with TRBD1. The ends lost 5 bases at V and 11 bases at J; junction bases unmatched: 14. This CDR3 is built from 14 residues. Germline V gene lookup returns CDR1 SEHNR and CDR2 FQNEAQ (reference sequence). CDR3 residues: CASSTTTGSLQAFF. The CDR3 region has the DNA TGTGCCAGCAGCACCACGACAGGGTCCCTCCAGGCTTTCTTT.

DNA for the CDR3: TGTGCCAGCAGCCACAGGGAGTCCTATAATTCACCCCTCCACTTT. Its translation is CASSHRESYNSPLHF. The chain is built from TRBV28 and TRBJ1-6; D is possibly TRBD1 (6 bases). Trimming removed 6 bases from V and 1 base from J, with 10 bases in between. Germline lookup yields CDR1 MDHEN and CDR2 SYDVKM. This CDR3 contains 15 residues.

V gene TRBV19 combines with J gene TRBJ1-5; no reliable D call. The CDR3 sequence is 16 residues long. Trimming removed 10 bases from V and 2 bases from J, with 21 bases in between. The germline CDR1 and CDR2 sequences are LNHDA and SQIVND (reference sequence). The CDR3 is CATTRRPGDGNQPQHF. The CDR3 region has the DNA TGTGCCACCACCCGTCGCCCCGGGGATGGCAATCAGCCCCAGCATTTT. The full variable domain, its missing parts supplied by reference TRBV19 and TRBJ1-5, is DGGITQSPKYLFRKEGQNVTLSCEQNLNHDAMYWYRQDPGQGLRLIYYSQIVNDFQKGDIAEGYSVSREKKESFPLTVTSAQKNPTAFYLCATTRRPGDGNQPQHFGDGTRLSIL.

V gene TRBV9 combines with J gene TRBJ2-6; 7 nucleotides line up with TRBD1. The V gene's germline CDR1 is SGDLS and CDR2 YYNGEE. Unmatched junction bases numbered 7, after V lost 0 bases and J lost 4 bases. The CDR3 extends over 17 amino acids. The CDR3 DNA reads as TGTGCCAGCAGCGTAGGGTTAACAGGGGCAGGGGCCAACGTCCTGACTTTC. Residues: CASSVGLTGAGANVLTF.

This clone is a singleton in its sample. This chain connects TRBV10-3 to TRBJ1-2; D gene ambiguous. This CDR3 region has 16 residues. CDR1 is ENHRY, CDR2 SYGVKD, per germline. Trimming took 0 bases from V and 4 from J, leaving 15 bases between them. Here the CDR3 DNA reads TGTGCCATCAGTGAGTCGACTCATAGAACATCCTATGGCTACACCTTC. As protein: CAISESTHRTSYGYTF.